This T cell receptor (beta chain) came from a study of blood T cell repertoires in COVID-19. Some clones are missing from TCRdb's copy, which holds only in-frame ones; the method was immunoSEQ multiplex PCR. This sample has around 36,000 clones, with about 80% found just once. The TCR originated in a man aged 50 or older with acute or convalescent COVID-19. Sequenced: peripheral blood.

CDR3 DNA sequence: TGTGCCAGCAGCTGGACAGGGGGCGCGTTAGGCTACACCTTC. Protein product: CASSWTGGALGYTF. The rearrangement links TRBV7-9 to TRBJ1-2; 11 nucleotides line up with TRBD1. Germline V lookup: CDR1 SEHNR, CDR2 FQNEAQ (reference sequence). V was clipped by 4 bases and J by 8 bases; unmatched bases: 6. CDR3 size: 14 residues.